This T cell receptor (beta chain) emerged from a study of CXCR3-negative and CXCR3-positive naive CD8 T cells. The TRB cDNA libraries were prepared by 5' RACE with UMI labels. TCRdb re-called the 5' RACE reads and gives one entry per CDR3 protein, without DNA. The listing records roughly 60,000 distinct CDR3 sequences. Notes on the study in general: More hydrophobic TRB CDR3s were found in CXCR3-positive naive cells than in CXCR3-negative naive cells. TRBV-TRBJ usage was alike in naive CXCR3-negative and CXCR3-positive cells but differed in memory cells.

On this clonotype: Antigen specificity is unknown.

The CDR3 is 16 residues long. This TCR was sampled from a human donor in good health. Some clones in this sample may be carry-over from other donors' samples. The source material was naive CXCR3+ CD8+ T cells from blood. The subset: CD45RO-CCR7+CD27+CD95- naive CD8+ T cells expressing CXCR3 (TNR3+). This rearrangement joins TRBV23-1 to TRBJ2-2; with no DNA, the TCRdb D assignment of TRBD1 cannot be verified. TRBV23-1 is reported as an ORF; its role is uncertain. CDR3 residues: CASSLVQGIHTGELFF.